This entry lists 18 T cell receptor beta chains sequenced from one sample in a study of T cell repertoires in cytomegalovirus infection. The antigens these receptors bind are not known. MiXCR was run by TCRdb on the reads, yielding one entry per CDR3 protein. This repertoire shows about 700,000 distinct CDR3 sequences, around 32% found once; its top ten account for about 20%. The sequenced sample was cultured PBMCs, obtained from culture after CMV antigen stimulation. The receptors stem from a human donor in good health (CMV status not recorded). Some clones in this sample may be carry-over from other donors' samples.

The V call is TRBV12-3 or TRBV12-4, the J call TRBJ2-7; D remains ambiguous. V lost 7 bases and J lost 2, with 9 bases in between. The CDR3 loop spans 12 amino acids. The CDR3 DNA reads TGTGCCAGCATAAGAGCTCCCTACGAGCAGTACTTC. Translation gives CASIRAPYEQYF.

CDR3 sequence: CASSLHGPTDTQYF. The CDR3 DNA follows: TGTGCCAGCAGCTTACACGGGCCCACAGATACGCAGTATTTT. V and J are TRBV11-2 and TRBJ2-3, with unresolved D. Deletions cut 2 bases from V and 2 bases from J, with 8 bases between. Germline V gives CDR1 SGHAT, CDR2 FQNNGV. CDR3 length: 14 residues. The full variable domain, its missing parts supplied by reference TRBV11-2 and TRBJ2-3, is EAGVAQSPRYKIIEKRQSVAFWCNPISGHATLYWYQQILGQGPKLLIQFQNNGVVDDSQLPKDRFSAERLKGVDSTLKIQPAKLEDSAVYLCASSLHGPTDTQYFGPGTRLTVL.

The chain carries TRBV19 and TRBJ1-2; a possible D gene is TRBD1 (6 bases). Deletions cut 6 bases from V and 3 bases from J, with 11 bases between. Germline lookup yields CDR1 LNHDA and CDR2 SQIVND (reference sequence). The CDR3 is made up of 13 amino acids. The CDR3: CASREGEYYGYTF. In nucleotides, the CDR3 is TGTGCCAGTAGAGAGGGGGAGTACTATGGCTACACCTTC.

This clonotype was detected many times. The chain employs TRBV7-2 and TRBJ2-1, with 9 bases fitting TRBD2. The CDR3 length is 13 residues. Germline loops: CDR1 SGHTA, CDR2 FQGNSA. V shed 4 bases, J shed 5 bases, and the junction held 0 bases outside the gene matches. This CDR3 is CASSSSGNNEQFF. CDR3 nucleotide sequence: TGTGCCAGCAGCTCTAGCGGGAACAATGAGCAGTTCTTC.

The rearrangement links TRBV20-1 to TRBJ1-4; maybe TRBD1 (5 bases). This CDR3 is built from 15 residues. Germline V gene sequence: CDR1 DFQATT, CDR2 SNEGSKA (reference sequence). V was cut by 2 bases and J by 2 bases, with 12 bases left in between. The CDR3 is CSARQGPPTNEKLFF. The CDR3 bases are TGCAGTGCTAGACAGGGACCTCCGACTAATGAAAAACTGTTTTTT.

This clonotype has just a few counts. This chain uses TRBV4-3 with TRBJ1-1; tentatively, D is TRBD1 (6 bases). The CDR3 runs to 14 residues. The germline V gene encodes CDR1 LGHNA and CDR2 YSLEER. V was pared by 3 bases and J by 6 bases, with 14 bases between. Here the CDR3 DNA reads TGCGCCAGCAGCCATGGGAGACAGGACGCTGAAGCTTTCTTT. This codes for CASSHGRQDAEAFF.

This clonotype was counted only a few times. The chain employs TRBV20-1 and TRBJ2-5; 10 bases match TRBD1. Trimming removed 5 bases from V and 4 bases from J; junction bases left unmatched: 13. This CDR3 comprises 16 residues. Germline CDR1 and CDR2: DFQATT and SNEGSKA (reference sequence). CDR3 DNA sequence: TGCAGTGCTCCATCCTTCGACAGGGGGCGGCGAGAGACCCAGTACTTC. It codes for CSAPSFDRGRRETQYF.

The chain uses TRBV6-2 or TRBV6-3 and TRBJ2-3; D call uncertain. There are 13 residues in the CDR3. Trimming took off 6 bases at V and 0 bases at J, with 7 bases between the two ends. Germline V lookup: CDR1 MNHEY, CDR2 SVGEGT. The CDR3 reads CASRPSSTDTQYF. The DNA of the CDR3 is TGTGCCAGCAGGCCTAGTAGCACAGATACGCAGTATTTT.

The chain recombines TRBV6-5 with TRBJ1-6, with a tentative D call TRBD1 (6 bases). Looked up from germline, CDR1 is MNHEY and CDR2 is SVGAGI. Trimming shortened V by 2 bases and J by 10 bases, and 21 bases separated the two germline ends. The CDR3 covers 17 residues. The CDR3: CASSYQESGGTLSPLHF. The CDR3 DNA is TGTGCCAGCAGTTACCAAGAGAGCGGGGGCACTTTATCACCCCTCCACTTT.

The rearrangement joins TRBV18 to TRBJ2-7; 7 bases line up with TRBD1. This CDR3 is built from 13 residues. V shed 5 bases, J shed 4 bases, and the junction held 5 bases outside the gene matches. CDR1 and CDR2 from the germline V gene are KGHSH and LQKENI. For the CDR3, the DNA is TGTGCCAGCTCAGCCGGGACAGAGTACGAGCAGTACTTC. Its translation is CASSAGTEYEQYF.

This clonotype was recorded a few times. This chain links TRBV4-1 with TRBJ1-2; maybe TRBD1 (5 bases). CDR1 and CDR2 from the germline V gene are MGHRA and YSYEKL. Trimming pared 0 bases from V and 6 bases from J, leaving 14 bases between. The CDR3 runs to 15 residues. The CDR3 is CASSQERGDRNGYTF. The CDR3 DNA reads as TGCGCCAGCAGCCAAGAAAGAGGGGATCGTAATGGCTACACCTTC.

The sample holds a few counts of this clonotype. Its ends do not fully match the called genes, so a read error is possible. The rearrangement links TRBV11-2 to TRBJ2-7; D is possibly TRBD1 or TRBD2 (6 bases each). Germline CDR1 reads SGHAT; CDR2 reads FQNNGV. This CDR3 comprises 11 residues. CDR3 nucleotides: TGTGCCAGCAGCCTAGGGGGGAGCCTCACCTTC. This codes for CASSLGGSLTF. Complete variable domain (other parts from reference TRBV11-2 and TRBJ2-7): EAGVAQSPRYKIIEKRQSVAFWCNPISGHATLYWYQQILGQGPKLLIQFQNNGVVDDSQLPKDRFSAERLKGVDSTLKIQPAKLEDSAVYLCASSLGGSLTFGPGTRLTVT.

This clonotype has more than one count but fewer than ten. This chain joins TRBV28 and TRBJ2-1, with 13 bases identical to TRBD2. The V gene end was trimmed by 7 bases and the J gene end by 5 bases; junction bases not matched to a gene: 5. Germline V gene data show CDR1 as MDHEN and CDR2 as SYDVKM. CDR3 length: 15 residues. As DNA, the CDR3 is TGTGCCAGCACCCCGGGACTAGCGGGAAACAATGAGCAGTTCTTC. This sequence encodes CASTPGLAGNNEQFF.

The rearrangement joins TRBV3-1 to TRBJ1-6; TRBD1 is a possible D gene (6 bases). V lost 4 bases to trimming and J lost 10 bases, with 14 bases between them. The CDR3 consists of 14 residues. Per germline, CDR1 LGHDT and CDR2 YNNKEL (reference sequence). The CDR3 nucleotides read TGTGCCAGCAGCCGGGGACATCAATCCTCACCCCTCCACTTT. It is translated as CASSRGHQSSPLHF.

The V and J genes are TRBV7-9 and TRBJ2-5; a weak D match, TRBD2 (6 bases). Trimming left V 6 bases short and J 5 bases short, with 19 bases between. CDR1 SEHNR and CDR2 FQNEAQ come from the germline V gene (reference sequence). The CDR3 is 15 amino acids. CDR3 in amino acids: CASRPPSGSPETQYF. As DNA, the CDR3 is TGTGCCAGCAGGCCCCCCAGCGGGTCCCCTGAGACCCAGTACTTC.

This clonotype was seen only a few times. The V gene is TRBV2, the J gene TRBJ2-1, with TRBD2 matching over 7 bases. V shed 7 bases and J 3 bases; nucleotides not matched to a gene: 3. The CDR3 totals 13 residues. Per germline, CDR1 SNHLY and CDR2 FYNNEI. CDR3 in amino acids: CASTRDYYNEQFF. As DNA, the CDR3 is TGTGCCAGCACCCGGGACTACTACAATGAGCAGTTCTTC. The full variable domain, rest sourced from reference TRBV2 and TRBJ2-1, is EPEVTQTPSHQVTQMGQEVILRCVPISNHLYFYWYRQILGQKVEFLVSFYNNEISEKSEIFDDQFSVERPDGSNFTLKIRSTKLEDSAMYFCASTRDYYNEQFFGPGTRLTVL.

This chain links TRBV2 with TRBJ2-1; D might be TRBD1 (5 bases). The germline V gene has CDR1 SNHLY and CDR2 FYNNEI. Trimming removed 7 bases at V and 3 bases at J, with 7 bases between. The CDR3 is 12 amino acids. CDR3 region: CASTDNYNEQFF. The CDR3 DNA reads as TGTGCCAGCACGGACAACTACAATGAGCAGTTCTTC. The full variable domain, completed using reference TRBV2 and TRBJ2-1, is EPEVTQTPSHQVTQMGQEVILRCVPISNHLYFYWYRQILGQKVEFLVSFYNNEISEKSEIFDDQFSVERPDGSNFTLKIRSTKLEDSAMYFCASTDNYNEQFFGPGTRLTVL.

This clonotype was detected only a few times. The CDR3 bases are TGTGCCAGTAGTATGGGGAGGAAGCCGGGATACAATGAGCAGTTCTTC. As protein: CASSMGRKPGYNEQFF. The chain recombines TRBV19 with TRBJ2-1, with a weak D call TRBD2 (6 bases). Trimming took 3 bases from V and 4 from J, leaving 16 bases between them. Germline V gene sequence: CDR1 LNHDA, CDR2 SQIVND (reference sequence). There are 16 residues in the CDR3.